One and the same sample provided the 28 T cell receptor beta chains below, sequenced in a study of shared T cell receptors in the human thymus. The protocol was immunoSEQ multiplex PCR, while the TCRdb copy is restricted to in-frame clones and leaves out a portion. The sample includes 650,000 to 950,000 clones, roughly 88% of them seen just once. These records were also assigned to another study, of human thymus T cells.

Sample: thymocytes. These receptors all stem from a girl younger than two with a congenital heart defect.

This clone came up once. The chain combines TRBV4-1 with TRBJ2-1; 9 nucleotides match TRBD2. J gave up 4 bases and V 1 base, and 5 bases lay outside the gene matches. The CDR3 contains 16 residues. Germline V gives CDR1 MGHRA, CDR2 YSYEKL. The DNA of the CDR3 is TGCGCCAGCAGCCAAGGGTTAGCGGGGGAATACAATGAGCAGTTCTTC. It translates to CASSQGLAGEYNEQFF.

The chain employs TRBV27 and TRBJ2-3; D perhaps matches TRBD2 (6 bases). CDR3 length equals 14 residues. The ends were cut back, 3 bases at V and 3 bases at J, with 10 bases in the middle. The germline CDR1 and CDR2 sequences are MNHEY and SMNVEV (reference sequence). CDR3: CASSFLLATDTQYF. The DNA for the CDR3 is TGTGCCAGCAGTTTTTTACTAGCTACAGATACGCAGTATTTT.

This chain connects TRBV6-1 to TRBJ2-1; 10 bases line up with TRBD2. V gave up 6 bases and J gave up 5 bases; unmatched junction bases: 7. The CDR3 is made up of 15 amino acids. The germline CDR1 and CDR2 sequences are MNHNS and SASEGT. CDR3 nucleotide sequence: TGTGCCAGCAGCCCAACTAGCGGGGTCGACAATGAGCAGTTCTTC. Its translation: CASSPTSGVDNEQFF.

The chain recombines TRBV5-6 with TRBJ2-1; TRBD2 agrees at 8 bases. There are 14 residues in the CDR3. Germline V gene lookup returns CDR1 SGHDT and CDR2 YYEEEE. Trimming took 0 bases from V and 5 from J; bases not matched to a gene: 1. CDR3 DNA sequence: TGTGCCAGCAGCTTGGGGACTAGCCACAATGAGCAGTTCTTC. Protein sequence: CASSLGTSHNEQFF.

The J gene is TRBJ2-7, the V gene TRBV5-5; the match to TRBD1 covers 9 bases. Per germline, CDR1 SGHKS and CDR2 YYEKEE (reference sequence). This CDR3 contains 15 residues. The ends lost 4 bases at V and 6 bases at J; junction bases unmatched: 11. In nucleotides, the CDR3 is TGTGCCAGCAGCCCCTACCCGGGACAGGGTGTCGAGCAGTACTTC. It is translated as CASSPYPGQGVEQYF.

This clone has only one observation. This sequence joins TRBV11-2 and TRBJ1-2; 7 nucleotides align to TRBD1. The trim removed 5 bases at V and 2 bases at J, leaving 11 bases unmatched. The CDR3 runs 16 residues. Germline assignment: CDR1 SGHAT and CDR2 FQNNGV. DNA of the CDR3: TGTGCCAGCAGCCCGGGTCCCGGGACAGCGAACTATGGCTACACCTTC. Translation gives CASSPGPGTANYGYTF.

This chain links TRBV9 with TRBJ2-1, with 8 positions matching TRBD2. J lost 0 bases, V lost 0 bases, and 5 bases had no gene match. CDR1 and CDR2 from the germline V gene are SGDLS and YYNGEE. The CDR3 has 17 amino acids. The CDR3 here is CASSVDAGGSSYNEQFF. The CDR3 region has the DNA TGTGCCAGCAGCGTAGACGCGGGGGGCAGCTCCTACAATGAGCAGTTCTTC.

The chain employs TRBV5-4 and TRBJ2-2; 13 positions agree with TRBD2. After removal of 4 bases from V and 3 bases from J, the junction contained 9 bases not matched to a gene. Germline CDR1 SGHNT, CDR2 YYREEE (reference sequence). The CDR3 sequence is 18 residues long. The CDR3 DNA reads TGTGCCAGCAGCACTGAGACTAGCGGGGGGTCTGACACCGGGGAGCTGTTTTTT. Protein: CASSTETSGGSDTGELFF.

The rearrangement links TRBV14 to TRBJ2-3; tentatively, D is TRBD2 (7 bases). The CDR3 runs 21 residues. V lost 4 bases, J lost 1 base, and 30 bases lay in between. Germline V gives CDR1 SGHDN, CDR2 FVKESK. Written as DNA, the CDR3 is TGTGCCAGCAGCCCCCAAGGGTCGGCGGGGGCGCAAGAACGAGGCACAGATACGCAGTATTTT. This codes for CASSPQGSAGAQERGTDTQYF.

This chain uses TRBV6-4 with TRBJ1-2; 7 bases map to TRBD1. V shed 0 bases and J 4 bases; nucleotides not matched to a gene: 8. CDR1 is MRHNA and CDR2 is SNTAGT in the germline V gene. This CDR3 spans 16 amino acids. Here the CDR3 DNA reads TGTGCCAGCAGTGACTCGAAGGGGGCTCAGATCTATGGCTACACCTTC. Its translation: CASSDSKGAQIYGYTF.

On this clone itself: Additional DNA sequences in this sample encode the identical CDR3. This chain connects TRBV5-1 to TRBJ1-2; no clear D. The V end lost 0 bases, the J end lost 0 bases, and 6 bases lay between the germline ends. Germline CDR1 is SGHRS and CDR2 is YFSETQ. The CDR3 contains 14 residues. CDR3 sequence reads: CASSLGQSNYGYTF. In nucleotides, the CDR3 is TGCGCCAGCAGCTTGGGGCAGTCTAACTATGGCTACACCTTC.

The rearrangement links TRBV15 to TRBJ1-3; TRBD1 matches at 7 bases. CDR1 LNHNV and CDR2 YYDKDF come from the germline V gene (reference sequence). The CDR3 is made up of 14 amino acids. Germline trimming cut 3 bases from V and 2 bases from J; bases unmatched to any gene: 1. CDR3 sequence (DNA): TGTGCCACCAGCAGGGGGACAGCTGGAAACACCATATATTTT. Translated, it gives CATSRGTAGNTIYF.

The chain carries TRBV28 and TRBJ2-2, with TRBD1 matching over 8 bases. CDR1 MDHEN and CDR2 SYDVKM come from the germline V gene. The CDR3 length is 17 residues. Trimming took 5 bases from V and 2 from J; bases not matched to a gene: 10. CDR3 DNA: TGTGCCAGCAGTGTGAACCGGGACAGGCTTAACACCGGGGAGCTGTTTTTT. Its translation: CASSVNRDRLNTGELFF. The whole variable domain, remainder taken from reference TRBV28 and TRBJ2-2, is DVKVTQSSRYLVKRTGEKVFLECVQDMDHENMFWYRQDPGLGLRLIYFSYDVKMKEKGDIPEGYSVSREKKERFSLILESASTNQTSMYLCASSVNRDRLNTGELFFGEGSRLTVL.

The V gene is TRBV14, the J gene TRBJ2-1; 8 nucleotides agree with TRBD2. There are 17 residues in the CDR3. Germline V gives CDR1 SGHDN, CDR2 FVKESK. V lost 4 bases to trimming and J lost 9 bases; unmatched junction nucleotides: 17. The CDR3 region is CASSLRIRGGFTGEQFF. In DNA, the CDR3 is TGTGCCAGCAGCCTAAGAATCCGGGGGGGATTTACGGGTGAGCAGTTCTTC.

The V call is TRBV2, the J call TRBJ1-4; maybe TRBD1 (5 bases). Trimming took 7 bases from V and 8 from J, leaving 8 bases between them. The CDR3 is 11 amino acids. Looked up from germline, CDR1 is SNHLY and CDR2 is FYNNEI. Here the CDR3 reads CASTGGEKLFF. The CDR3 DNA follows: TGTGCCAGCACGGGGGGGGAAAAACTGTTTTTT.

The rearrangement links TRBV28 to TRBJ2-4; TRBD1 might be the D (6 bases). The V gene's germline CDR1 is MDHEN and CDR2 SYDVKM. The CDR3 loop spans 14 amino acids. Trimming shortened V by 3 bases and J by 5 bases, and 11 bases separated the two germline ends. This chain's CDR3 is CASSFGGRENIQYF. CDR3 bases: TGTGCCAGCAGTTTTGGGGGCCGGGAAAACATTCAGTACTTC.

The chain employs TRBV5-4 and TRBJ1-2, with TRBD1 matching over 10 bases. V shed 2 bases and J 6 bases; nucleotides not matched to a gene: 4. CDR3 length: 14 amino acids. In germline, CDR1 is SGHNT, CDR2 YYREEE (reference sequence). CDR3 residues: CASSLRQGANGYTF. The CDR3 bases are TGTGCCAGCAGCTTACGACAGGGGGCTAATGGCTACACCTTC.

The chain combines TRBV6-1 with TRBJ2-3; 9 bases are shared with TRBD2. The germline CDR1 and CDR2 sequences are MNHNS and SASEGT. The V and J ends lost 1 base and 0 bases, in that order; junction bases with no gene match: 8. CDR3 length: 18 residues. The CDR3 DNA is TGTGCCAGCAGTGAAGAGCTAGCGGGGACCCATAGCACAGATACGCAGTATTTT. Translating it yields CASSEELAGTHSTDTQYF.

The chain combines TRBV5-1 with TRBJ2-7; no reliable D call. V was trimmed by 0 bases and J by 3 bases, leaving 7 bases between them. CDR3 length: 13 residues. CDR1 is SGHRS, CDR2 YFSETQ, per germline. CDR3 protein: CASSLVVLYEQYF. The DNA of the CDR3 is TGCGCCAGCAGCTTGGTTGTACTCTACGAGCAGTACTTC.

V and J are TRBV19 and TRBJ1-3; 10 positions match TRBD1. Germline-derived CDR1 and CDR2 are LNHDA and SQIVND (reference sequence). The CDR3 covers 15 residues. J was trimmed by 3 bases and V by 5 bases; bases with no gene match: 4. The CDR3: CASSAGTGDGNTIYF. The CDR3 DNA sequence: TGTGCCAGTAGTGCCGGGACAGGGGATGGAAACACCATATATTTT.

V is TRBV7-2 and J is TRBJ2-3, with a possible D match to TRBD2 (6 bases). CDR1 and CDR2 from the germline V gene are SGHTA and FQGNSA. CDR3 length equals 16 residues. V lost 7 bases, J lost 0 bases, and 17 bases lay in between. The CDR3 protein is CASTQWGVSSTDTQYF. The CDR3 bases are TGTGCCAGCACCCAATGGGGGGTATCTAGCACAGATACGCAGTATTTT. Variable domain in full (rest from reference TRBV7-2 and TRBJ2-3): GAGVSQSPSNKVTEKGKDVELRCDPISGHTALYWYRQSLGQGLEFLIYFQGNSAPDKSGLPSDRFSAERTGGSVSTLTIQRTQQEDSAVYLCASTQWGVSSTDTQYFGPGTRLTVL.

This chain uses TRBV12-5 with TRBJ1-2; D is unresolved. The CDR3 is 12 residues long. Germline V CDR1 and CDR2: LGHNT, FRNRAP. The V end lost 7 bases, the J end lost 6 bases, and 12 bases lay between the germline ends. The CDR3 coding sequence is TGTGCTAGTGATGTGGGCTTCCATGGCTACACCTTC. Its translation is CASDVGFHGYTF.

The gene calls are TRBV27 and TRBJ2-3; D is uncertain. Germline CDR1 and CDR2: MNHEY and SMNVEV (reference sequence). V lost 7 bases and J 0 bases, leaving 8 bases between the germline ends. This CDR3 region has 13 residues. The CDR3 DNA sequence: TGTGCCAGCACGTCCCTAAGCACAGATACGCAGTATTTT. Protein product: CASTSLSTDTQYF.

This chain joins TRBV19 and TRBJ1-6, with D possibly matching TRBD1 (5 bases). This CDR3 is built from 17 residues. Germline CDR1 reads LNHDA; CDR2 reads SQIVND (reference sequence). V lost 4 bases, J lost 6 bases, and 19 bases lay in between. The CDR3 DNA is TGTGCCAGTAGTACGGGGAGGCAGGGCCGTGGTAATTCACCCCTCCACTTT. Its protein is CASSTGRQGRGNSPLHF.

The gene calls are TRBV9 and TRBJ1-2, with D unclear. V lost 3 bases and J lost 7, with 10 bases in between. CDR1 SGDLS and CDR2 YYNGEE come from the germline V gene. The CDR3 contains 12 residues. The CDR3 sequence: CASSARPGGYTF. Here the CDR3 DNA reads TGTGCCAGCAGCGCCCGCCCCGGTGGCTACACCTTC.

V is TRBV11-2 and J is TRBJ2-5; a possible D gene is TRBD1 (6 bases). V lost 4 bases, J lost 0 bases, and 9 bases lay in between. Germline CDR1 is SGHAT and CDR2 is FQNNGV. This CDR3 is built from 14 residues. The CDR3 region is CASSSRTDQETQYF. CDR3 DNA: TGTGCCAGCAGCTCCAGGACAGACCAAGAGACCCAGTACTTC.

The V call is TRBV25-1, the J call TRBJ2-2; 8 nucleotides agree with TRBD1. This CDR3 contains 17 residues. Germline trimming cut 5 bases from V and 3 bases from J; bases unmatched to any gene: 11. The germline V gene encodes CDR1 MGHDK and CDR2 SYGVNS. CDR3 loop: CASSKARGQVDTGELFF. CDR3 DNA sequence: TGTGCCAGCAGTAAAGCAAGGGGACAGGTGGACACCGGGGAGCTGTTTTTT.

This rearrangement joins TRBV19 to TRBJ2-7; possibly TRBD1 for D (7 bases). The length of the CDR3 is 12 residues. Deletions cut 3 bases from V and 6 bases from J, with 9 bases between. Germline assignment: CDR1 LNHDA and CDR2 SQIVND (reference sequence). CDR3 amino acids: CASSMEGAEQYF. In DNA form, the CDR3 reads TGTGCCAGTAGTATGGAGGGGGCCGAGCAGTACTTC. The whole variable domain, remainder taken from reference TRBV19 and TRBJ2-7, is DGGITQSPKYLFRKEGQNVTLSCEQNLNHDAMYWYRQDPGQGLRLIYYSQIVNDFQKGDIAEGYSVSREKKESFPLTVTSAQKNPTAFYLCASSMEGAEQYFGPGTRLTVT.